This T cell receptor (beta chain) came from a study of T cells of healthy individuals (dated by TCRdb to the late 2010s). The library was made by 5' RACE. Sequencer: Illumina MiSeq. The public reads were reanalyzed by TCRdb: fastp trimming at Q25, MiXCR alignment, in-frame beta chains only. Entries that share a CDR3 protein sequence are merged under the most common genes and DNA. Here the sample has 90,000 to 100,000 distinct CDR3 sequences; roughly a sixth occur a single time. The ten largest clones take up more than 5.5% of the sample. This clonotype was counted at least ten times. The target of this receptor is not known. No base quality information exists; no much larger clone differs at one position. Inclusive of the bounding cysteine and phenylalanine, the CDR3 is 15 residues long. CDR3 DNA only is kept here, 45 bases in frame from base 1. V is clipped by 3 bases and J by 5 bases, and the sequence between their germline boundaries is 14 bases long. The CDR1 and CDR2 encoded by the germline V gene are MDHEN and SYDVKM.

The receptor was derived from a human donor in good health. The sequence is built from TRBV28 and TRBJ1-5; the D gene is perhaps TRBD1, on 5 matching bases. In nucleotides, the sequence is TGTGCCAGCAGTTTTGGCGCAGGGCTCTATCAGCCCCAGCATTTT. This encodes CASSFGAGLYQPQHF.